The rows below give T cell receptor beta chains drawn from one sample of a study of blood T cell repertoires in COVID-19. Clones were read by immunoSEQ multiplex PCR, and TCRdb kept only the in-frame ones, dropping some. The sample consists of 200,000 to 250,000 clones, 75% to 90% of them appearing once. The sample comprised peripheral blood. The receptor set was obtained from a woman in her 70s with active or convalescent COVID-19. CDR3s include the opening cysteine and the closing phenylalanine or tryptophan. Fields, in order: J gene, V gene, D gene, clone size, CDR3 protein, CDR3 DNA. A D gene is named only where the DNA matches it firmly. The size of a clone is reported for some rows only, either as once, few or many, or as a class for expanded clones.

>TRBJ2-1|TRBV7-3|.|.
CASSLHMEGTEQFF
TGTGCCAGCAGCTTACATATGGAGGGGACTGAGCAGTTCTTC
>TRBJ2-7|TRBV11-2|TRBD2|.
CASSLGEGFGEQYF
TGTGCCAGCAGCTTAGGGGAGGGGTTCGGGGAGCAGTACTTC
>TRBJ1-3|TRBV10-3|.|.
CAISSQISGNTIYF
TGTGCCATCAGTTCACAGATCTCTGGAAACACCATATATTTT
>TRBJ1-1|TRBV7-9|.|.
CASSFGSHTEAFF
TGTGCCAGCAGCTTCGGGAGCCACACTGAAGCTTTCTTT
>TRBJ2-7|TRBV28|TRBD2|.
CASSLLTSGPDPYEQYF
TGTGCCAGCAGCCTCCTGACTAGCGGGCCCGATCCCTACGAGCAGTACTTC
>TRBJ2-7|TRBV3-1/TRBV3-2|.|.
CASSPGIHHEQYF
TGTGCCAGCAGCCCAGGGATCCACCACGAGCAGTACTTC
>TRBJ2-3|TRBV15|.|.
CATSRDRAGSTDTQYF
TGTGCCACCAGCAGAGATCGCGCGGGATCCACAGATACGCAGTATTTT
>TRBJ2-1|TRBV28|.|.
CASSTANNEQFF
TGTGCCTCCTCCACCGCGAACAATGAGCAGTTCTTC
>TRBJ2-3|TRBV7-9|TRBD2|.
CASTHVGRTQHGTDTQYF
TGTGCCAGCACCCACGTCGGGAGGACCCAACACGGTACAGATACGCAGTATTTT
>TRBJ1-4|TRBV29-1|TRBD1|.
CSAMTGFNEKLFF
TGCAGCGCTATGACAGGGTTCAATGAAAAACTGTTTTTT
>TRBJ2-4|TRBV9|TRBD2|.
CASSVASGGNIQYF
TGTGCCAGCAGCGTAGCTAGCGGGGGAAACATTCAGTACTTC
>TRBJ1-1|TRBV29-1|.|.
CSVDFGGLNTEAFF
TGCAGCGTTGACTTCGGGGGGCTGAACACTGAAGCTTTCTTT
>TRBJ1-2|TRBV19|TRBD1|.
CASSKGTDYGYTF
TGTGCCAGTAGTAAAGGGACAGACTATGGCTACACCTTC
>TRBJ2-7|TRBV7-9|TRBD2|.
CASSFGIGEGEQYF
TGTGCCAGCAGCTTTGGTATAGGGGAGGGGGAGCAGTACTTC
>TRBJ1-5|TRBV6-5|.|.
CASRSGGGWNQPQHF
TGTGCCAGCCGGAGCGGGGGGGGCTGGAATCAGCCCCAGCATTTT
>TRBJ1-2|TRBV28|.|.
CASSPGQPPYGYTF
TGTGCCAGCAGCCCTGGACAGCCACCCTATGGCTACACCTTC
>TRBJ1-6|TRBV30|.|few
CAWSPGNSPLHF
TGTGCCTGGAGTCCAGGGAATTCACCCCTCCACTTT
>TRBJ2-7|TRBV21-1|.|.
CASSNKGRTGWYEQYF
TGTGCCAGCAGCAATAAAGGGAGGACAGGGTGGTACGAGCAGTACTTC
>TRBJ1-5|TRBV28|.|.
CASRPGQVNQPQHF
TGTGCCAGCAGACCTGGGCAGGTCAATCAGCCCCAGCATTTT
>TRBJ2-7|TRBV6-1|.|.
CASSELYSVYASYEQYF
TGTGCCAGCAGTGAACTTTACTCGGTCTACGCTTCCTACGAGCAGTACTTC
>TRBJ2-1|TRBV7-9|TRBD2|.
CASSLATSVSVF
TGTGCCAGCAGCTTAGCGACTAGCGTCTCGGTCTTC
>TRBJ2-1|TRBV6-1|TRBD2|.
CASSESTSGSAYNEQFF
TGTGCCAGCAGTGAAAGCACTAGCGGGTCTGCCTACAATGAGCAGTTCTTC
>TRBJ2-2|TRBV20-1|.|.
CSASGIVGASHTGELFF
TGCAGTGCCAGTGGGATAGTTGGGGCCTCTCACACCGGGGAGCTGTTTTTT
>TRBJ2-3|TRBV2|TRBD1|.
CASSAGGGTDTQYF
TGTGCCAGCAGTGCAGGGGGAGGCACAGATACGCAGTATTTT
>TRBJ2-1|TRBV5-1|TRBD2|.
CASSLHAQREVNNEQFF
TGCGCCAGCAGCTTGCATGCCCAGCGGGAGGTAAACAATGAGCAGTTCTTC
>TRBJ2-1|TRBV5-1|TRBD2|.
CASSPALAGMVNEQFF
TGCGCCAGCAGCCCCGCGCTAGCGGGCATGGTTAATGAGCAGTTCTTC
>TRBJ1-3|TRBV4-2|TRBD1|.
CASRQGARDGNTIYF
TGTGCCAGCAGGCAGGGGGCTCGGGATGGAAACACCATATATTTT
>TRBJ1-1|TRBV30|.|.
CAWARENTEAFF
TGTGCCTGGGCCAGGGAGAACACTGAAGCTTTCTTT
>TRBJ1-1|TRBV19|.|.
CASSKTENTEAFF
TGTGCCAGTAGTAAAACAGAGAACACTGAAGCTTTCTTT
>TRBJ1-2|TRBV7-2|.|.
CASSSLLTGYTF
TGTGCCAGCAGCTCTTTATTGACAGGCTACACCTTC
>TRBJ1-5|TRBV15|.|.
CATSRSRGQPQHF
TGTGCCACCAGCAGATCTAGGGGGCAGCCCCAGCATTTT
>TRBJ2-1|TRBV2|.|.
CASSEPSGFNEQFF
TGTGCCAGCAGTGAGCCTAGTGGTTTCAATGAGCAGTTCTTC
>TRBJ2-1|TRBV7-2|.|few
CASSFPGLGFNEQFF
TGTGCCAGCAGCTTCCCAGGTCTCGGCTTCAATGAGCAGTTCTTC
>TRBJ1-4|TRBV3-1/TRBV3-2|TRBD1|.
CASSPVPGTGEKLFF
TGTGCCAGCAGCCCAGTACCAGGGACAGGGGAGAAACTGTTTTTT
>TRBJ2-3|TRBV7-2|.|.
CASSFRVPSSTDTQYF
TGTGCCAGCAGCTTCAGGGTCCCTTCTAGCACAGATACGCAGTATTTT
>TRBJ2-5|TRBV7-9|.|.
CASSFPTGTLETQYF
TGTGCCAGCAGCTTCCCAACCGGGACACTTGAGACCCAGTACTTC
>TRBJ1-1|TRBV5-1|.|.
CASRFGVGLMNTEAFF
TGCGCCAGCAGATTCGGGGTGGGATTAATGAACACTGAAGCTTTCTTT